What follows is one T cell receptor beta chain and its context. Its antigen remains unknown. Participants comprised healthy donors of bone marrow. This specimen comes from a study of cytomegalovirus exposure and HLA in healthy donors. About the research overall: Unique TCRs from HLA-typed donors, around 79 million of them, were held in an early data release.

The CDR3 spans 14 residues. The germline gives CDR1 ENHRY, CDR2 SYGVKD. The ends were cut back, 0 bases at V and 10 bases at J, with 15 bases in the middle. Whole-study findings and limits: When a later analysis compared HLA-associated TCR beta chains with equally common others, the HLA-associated chains turned out to be more clonally expanded and to have lower generation probabilities. Roughly even sequencing depth across donors was the assumption behind the presence/absence analyses.

Researchers ran the PCR with 60 Vbeta and 13 Jbeta primers. Sequencing used immunoSEQ multiplex PCR; TCRdb keeps in-frame clones, though not all of them. The repertoire includes about 160,000 clones, about 80% of them detected once, and more than 9.5% sits in the top ten. Sequenced material: PBMCs. The chain joins TRBV10-3 to TRBJ1-1; D possibly corresponds to TRBD1 (6 bases). This receptor was taken from a young man in good health and CMV-seropositive. The CDR3 DNA is TGTGCCATCAGTGAGTCGAATCAGGGGCTTGGAGCTTTCTTT. It is translated as CAISESNQGLGAFF.